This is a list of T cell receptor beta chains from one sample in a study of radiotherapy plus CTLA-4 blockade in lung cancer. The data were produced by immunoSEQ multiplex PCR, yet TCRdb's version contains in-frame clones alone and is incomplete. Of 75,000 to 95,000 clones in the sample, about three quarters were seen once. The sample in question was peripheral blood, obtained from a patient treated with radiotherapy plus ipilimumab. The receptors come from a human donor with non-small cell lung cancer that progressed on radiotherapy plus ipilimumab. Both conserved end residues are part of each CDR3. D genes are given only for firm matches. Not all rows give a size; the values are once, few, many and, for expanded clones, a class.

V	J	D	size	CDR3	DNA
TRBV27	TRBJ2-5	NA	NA	CASSSGWFGETQYF	TGTGCCAGCAGTTCCGGCTGGTTCGGAGAGACCCAGTACTTC
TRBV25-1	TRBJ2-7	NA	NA	CASGSLGAGEQYF	TGTGCCAGCGGCTCCTTGGGGGCGGGTGAGCAGTACTTC
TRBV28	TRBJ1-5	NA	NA	CASSTLGSNQPQHF	TGTGCCAGCAGCACCCTCGGTAGCAATCAGCCCCAGCATTTT
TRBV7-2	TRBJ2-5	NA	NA	CASNTNAQETQYF	TGTGCCAGCAATACAAACGCCCAAGAGACCCAGTACTTC
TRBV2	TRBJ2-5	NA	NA	CASSYRGLGQETQYF	TGTGCCAGCAGTTATCGCGGGTTGGGGCAAGAGACCCAGTACTTC
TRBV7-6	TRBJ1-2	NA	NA	CASSLGVRGQDYGYTF	TGTGCCAGCAGCTTAGGAGTGAGGGGTCAGGACTATGGCTACACCTTC
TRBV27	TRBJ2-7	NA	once	CASSLGGRAYEQYF	TGTGCCAGCAGTTTAGGTGGCAGGGCCTACGAGCAGTACTTC
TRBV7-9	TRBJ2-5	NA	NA	CASSLVEETQYF	TGTGCCAGCAGCTTGGTCGAGGAGACCCAGTACTTC
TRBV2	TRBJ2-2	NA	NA	CASQGYRANTGELFF	TGTGCCTCCCAAGGCTACAGGGCGAACACCGGGGAGCTGTTTTTT
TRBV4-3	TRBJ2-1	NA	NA	CASSRQFDSYNEQFF	TGCGCCAGCAGCCGGCAGTTCGACTCCTACAATGAGCAGTTCTTC
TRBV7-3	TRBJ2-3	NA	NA	CASSLFTTDTQYF	TGTGCCAGCAGCTTATTCACCACAGATACGCAGTATTTT
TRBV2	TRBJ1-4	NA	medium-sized	CASGVTSEKLFF	TGTGCCAGCGGGGTAACGTCTGAAAAACTGTTTTTT
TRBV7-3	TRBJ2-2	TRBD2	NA	CASSFPSGNTGELFF	TGTGCCAGCAGCTTTCCTAGCGGGAACACCGGGGAGCTGTTTTTT
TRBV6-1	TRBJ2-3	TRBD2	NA	CASSDPRTSGGRTDTQYF	TGTGCCAGCAGTGACCCGAGGACTAGCGGGGGGCGCACAGATACGCAGTATTTT
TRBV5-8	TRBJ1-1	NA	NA	CASSFNLASNTEAFF	TGTGCCAGCAGCTTTAATTTAGCAAGTAACACTGAAGCTTTCTTT